Listed below are T cell receptor beta chains from one sample, sequenced in a study of T cells in Graves' hyperthyroidism and ophthalmopathy. TCRdb reanalysed the multiplex PCR reads using MiXCR and keeps one entry per CDR3 protein. The sample consists of about 640,000 distinct CDR3 sequences, approximately 15% of them appearing once. The material sequenced was blood. The receptors were gathered from a woman aged 50 to 60 with Graves' ophthalmopathy. The CDR3 runs from the conserved cysteine through the conserved F or W. The order of the fields is D gene, V gene, CDR3 length, clone size, J gene, CDR3 DNA, CDR3 protein. The D gene is left open where the match is weak. The listing skips clone size in some rows; elsewhere it reads once, few, many or a size class.

D gene: -; V gene: TRBV7-2; CDR3 length: 12; clone size: -; J gene: TRBJ2-3; CDR3 DNA: TGTGCCAGCAGCTTAGAATTACTTCCAGGGTATTTT; CDR3 protein: CASSLELLPGYF
D gene: -; V gene: TRBV19; CDR3 length: 15; clone size: -; J gene: TRBJ2-1; CDR3 DNA: TGTGCCAGTAGTATTGGGGACACGGGTGGCAATGAGCAGTTCTTC; CDR3 protein: CASSIGDTGGNEQFF
D gene: TRBD2; V gene: TRBV5-1; CDR3 length: 15; clone size: once; J gene: TRBJ2-7; CDR3 DNA: TGCGCCAGCAGCGAAAACCTAGCGGGGACCTACGAGCAGTACTTC; CDR3 protein: CASSENLAGTYEQYF
D gene: TRBD1; V gene: TRBV6-5; CDR3 length: 16; clone size: -; J gene: TRBJ1-6; CDR3 DNA: TGTGCCAGCAGTCACAGGGGGAGCTCCTATAATTCACCCCTCCACTTT; CDR3 protein: CASSHRGSSYNSPLHF
D gene: -; V gene: TRBV3-1; CDR3 length: 14; clone size: many; J gene: TRBJ1-1; CDR3 DNA: TGTGCCAGCAGCCAAGGACAGCGTAACACTGAAGCTTTCTTT; CDR3 protein: CASSQGQRNTEAFF
D gene: TRBD2; V gene: TRBV7-8; CDR3 length: 15; clone size: many; J gene: TRBJ2-1; CDR3 DNA: TGTGCCAGCAACCCACTAGCGGGATCCTACAATGAGCAGTTCTTC; CDR3 protein: CASNPLAGSYNEQFF
D gene: -; V gene: TRBV6-1; CDR3 length: 18; clone size: many; J gene: TRBJ1-6; CDR3 DNA: TGTGCCAGCAGTACAGTGACAGGCCGGAGCTCCTATAATTCACCCCTCCACTTT; CDR3 protein: CASSTVTGRSSYNSPLHF
D gene: TRBD2; V gene: TRBV5-5; CDR3 length: 17; clone size: many; J gene: TRBJ2-7; CDR3 DNA: TGTGCCAGCAGCTCGCTAGCGGGAGGGCCCGCCCCCTACGAGCAGTACTTC; CDR3 protein: CASSSLAGGPAPYEQYF
D gene: -; V gene: TRBV28; CDR3 length: 16; clone size: many; J gene: TRBJ1-5; CDR3 DNA: TGTGCCAGCCTCGGATACTACACGGATAGCAATCAGCCCCAGCATTTT; CDR3 protein: CASLGYYTDSNQPQHF
D gene: -; V gene: TRBV28; CDR3 length: 13; clone size: few; J gene: TRBJ2-7; CDR3 DNA: TGTGCCAGCAATTCCTTAGGATCCTACGAGCAGTACTTC; CDR3 protein: CASNSLGSYEQYF
D gene: TRBD1; V gene: TRBV2; CDR3 length: 14; clone size: many; J gene: TRBJ2-7; CDR3 DNA: TGTGCCAGCAGTGTACAGGGGTTCAGCTACGAGCAGTACTTC; CDR3 protein: CASSVQGFSYEQYF
D gene: TRBD2; V gene: TRBV9; CDR3 length: 15; clone size: -; J gene: TRBJ2-2; CDR3 DNA: TGTGCCAGCAGCGTAGCGGGAGGAGGCGCCGGGGAGCTGTTTTTT; CDR3 protein: CASSVAGGGAGELFF
D gene: -; V gene: TRBV18; CDR3 length: 15; clone size: -; J gene: TRBJ2-5; CDR3 DNA: TGTGCCAGCTCACCACGTCGAGGGGTTGGGGAGACCCAGTACTTC; CDR3 protein: CASSPRRGVGETQYF
D gene: TRBD2; V gene: TRBV6-2/TRBV6-3; CDR3 length: 18; clone size: -; J gene: TRBJ2-3; CDR3 DNA: TGTGCCAGCAGTCCGGGACTAGCGGCCTTGTCTAGCACAGATACGCAGTATTTT; CDR3 protein: CASSPGLAALSSTDTQYF
D gene: -; V gene: TRBV6-2/TRBV6-3; CDR3 length: 15; clone size: -; J gene: TRBJ1-6; CDR3 DNA: TGTGCCAGCACCCCCGCCGGACAGAAAAATTCACCCCTCCACTTT; CDR3 protein: CASTPAGQKNSPLHF
D gene: -; V gene: TRBV25-1; CDR3 length: 13; clone size: -; J gene: TRBJ2-7; CDR3 DNA: TGTGCCAGCAGTGAACGTCAAAGCGGGCAGCAGTACTTC; CDR3 protein: CASSERQSGQQYF
D gene: TRBD2; V gene: TRBV7-8; CDR3 length: 16; clone size: -; J gene: TRBJ2-1; CDR3 DNA: TGTGCCAGCAGCCCTAGGGGACTAGCGGGGGGGAATGGGCAGTTCTTC; CDR3 protein: CASSPRGLAGGNGQFF
D gene: TRBD1; V gene: TRBV6-1; CDR3 length: 14; clone size: many; J gene: TRBJ1-2; CDR3 DNA: TGTGCCAGCAGTGCCCCGGGACAGAGCTATGGCTACACCTTC; CDR3 protein: CASSAPGQSYGYTF
D gene: -; V gene: TRBV11-2; CDR3 length: 14; clone size: many; J gene: TRBJ1-1; CDR3 DNA: TGTGCCAGCAGTCAGCCCGGGGGCGGCACTGAAGCTTTCTTT; CDR3 protein: CASSQPGGGTEAFF
D gene: -; V gene: TRBV12-3/TRBV12-4; CDR3 length: 13; clone size: -; J gene: TRBJ2-1; CDR3 DNA: TGTGTCAGCAGCTATAGCGAAGTCAATGAGCAGTTCTTC; CDR3 protein: CVSSYSEVNEQFF
D gene: -; V gene: TRBV7-2; CDR3 length: 17; clone size: -; J gene: TRBJ1-5; CDR3 DNA: TGTGCCAGCAGCTTAGAAAATTTTGGGCAGGGAAATCAGCCCCAGCATTTT; CDR3 protein: CASSLENFGQGNQPQHF
D gene: TRBD1; V gene: TRBV27; CDR3 length: 15; clone size: many; J gene: TRBJ2-7; CDR3 DNA: TGTGCCAGCAGTGCCCCGGGACAGGGGCACTACGAGCAGTACTTC; CDR3 protein: CASSAPGQGHYEQYF
D gene: -; V gene: TRBV12-3/TRBV12-4; CDR3 length: 15; clone size: many; J gene: TRBJ2-7; CDR3 DNA: TGTGCCAGCAGTTTAGGTCACGCCACCCCCTACGAGCAGTACTTC; CDR3 protein: CASSLGHATPYEQYF
D gene: -; V gene: TRBV5-1; CDR3 length: 16; clone size: few; J gene: TRBJ1-2; CDR3 DNA: TGCGCCAGCAGCTTGGCCGTATACAGGGCGGAGGATGGCTACACCTTC; CDR3 protein: CASSLAVYRAEDGYTF
D gene: -; V gene: TRBV30; CDR3 length: 13; clone size: many; J gene: TRBJ2-7; CDR3 DNA: TGTGCCTGGAGTGTAGGGAGCCTCTACGAGCAGTACTTC; CDR3 protein: CAWSVGSLYEQYF
D gene: -; V gene: TRBV6-1; CDR3 length: 14; clone size: -; J gene: TRBJ2-7; CDR3 DNA: TGTGCCAGCAGTTGGGATAGGGCCTCCTACGAGCAGTACTTC; CDR3 protein: CASSWDRASYEQYF
D gene: TRBD2; V gene: TRBV12-3/TRBV12-4; CDR3 length: 15; clone size: few; J gene: TRBJ2-1; CDR3 DNA: TGTGCCAGCAGTTTAAGCGGGAGTACCAACAATGAGCAGTTCTTC; CDR3 protein: CASSLSGSTNNEQFF
D gene: -; V gene: TRBV7-6; CDR3 length: 16; clone size: few; J gene: TRBJ2-2; CDR3 DNA: TGTGCCAGCAGCTTAAGACGGGGGCAGACGTCCGGGGAGCTGTTTTTT; CDR3 protein: CASSLRRGQTSGELFF
D gene: TRBD2; V gene: TRBV7-9; CDR3 length: 14; clone size: many; J gene: TRBJ2-1; CDR3 DNA: TGTGCCAGCAGCTACGCGGGAGTTATCAATGAGCAGTTCTTC; CDR3 protein: CASSYAGVINEQFF
D gene: TRBD2; V gene: TRBV27; CDR3 length: 19; clone size: many; J gene: TRBJ2-7; CDR3 DNA: TGTGCCAGCAGTTTAGGCCCGGGTAGAGCGGGAGATCTCTCCTACGAGCAGTACTTC; CDR3 protein: CASSLGPGRAGDLSYEQYF
D gene: -; V gene: TRBV11-2; CDR3 length: 14; clone size: many; J gene: TRBJ1-2; CDR3 DNA: TGTGCCAGCAGCTTAAGGGACGGGTCGTCTGGCTACACCTTC; CDR3 protein: CASSLRDGSSGYTF
D gene: -; V gene: TRBV7-3; CDR3 length: 15; clone size: many; J gene: TRBJ2-1; CDR3 DNA: TGTGCCAGCAGTCCCCAGCCCAAAGCAGACAATGAGCAGTTCTTC; CDR3 protein: CASSPQPKADNEQFF
D gene: -; V gene: TRBV20-1; CDR3 length: 16; clone size: many; J gene: TRBJ2-1; CDR3 DNA: TGCAGTGCTAGGCGTTTTACGGGTCCCTCCTACAATGAGCAGTTCTTC; CDR3 protein: CSARRFTGPSYNEQFF
D gene: -; V gene: TRBV30; CDR3 length: 13; clone size: few; J gene: TRBJ1-1; CDR3 DNA: TGTGCCGTCCAAAAGCAGCCTAACACTGAAGCTTTCTTT; CDR3 protein: CAVQKQPNTEAFF
D gene: TRBD2; V gene: TRBV4-3; CDR3 length: 19; clone size: -; J gene: TRBJ2-1; CDR3 DNA: TGCGCCAGCAGCCCGCGGCGAGCGGGAGGGCCCCGCTCCTACAATGAGCAGTTCTTC; CDR3 protein: CASSPRRAGGPRSYNEQFF
D gene: -; V gene: TRBV18; CDR3 length: 14; clone size: many; J gene: TRBJ2-5; CDR3 DNA: TGTGCCAGCGCTGGACCGAACTCCCCAGAGACCCAGTACTTC; CDR3 protein: CASAGPNSPETQYF
D gene: TRBD2; V gene: TRBV16; CDR3 length: 14; clone size: -; J gene: TRBJ2-7; CDR3 DNA: TGTGCCAGCAGACTAGCGGGAGGGCCGGCCGAGCAGTACTTC; CDR3 protein: CASRLAGGPAEQYF
D gene: -; V gene: TRBV30; CDR3 length: 12; clone size: many; J gene: TRBJ2-7; CDR3 DNA: TGTGCCTGGAGTGTAAGGCCAGGGGAGCAGTACTTC; CDR3 protein: CAWSVRPGEQYF
D gene: -; V gene: TRBV7-2; CDR3 length: 14; clone size: many; J gene: TRBJ2-4; CDR3 DNA: TGTGCCAGCAGCTCAACCGCCAGCTCGTACATTCAGTACTTC; CDR3 protein: CASSSTASSYIQYF